The rows below give T cell receptor beta chains drawn from one sample of a study of early T cells in non-severe SARS-CoV-2 infection. MiXCR was run by TCRdb on the 5' RACE reads, yielding one entry per CDR3 protein. The sample lists nearly 45,000 distinct CDR3 sequences; under 13% were seen once. Sequencing input: whole blood. The origin of the receptors is an adult who was a healthcare worker with PCR-confirmed SARS-CoV-2 infection or an uninfected control (not recorded which). Each CDR3 is given with its conserved first and last residue. A D gene is named only where the DNA matches it firmly. The size entry is marked missing in some rows and otherwise reads once, few, many or a size class.

TRBV5-5,many,TRBJ2-5,.,TGTGCCAGCAGCTTGGATCAAGCCCTACTGGAGACCCAGTACTTC,CASSLDQALLETQYF
TRBV5-1,many,TRBJ2-5,TRBD2,TGCGCCAGCAGCCAGCGGGGTACTAGTGCCCAAGAGACCCAGTACTTC,CASSQRGTSAQETQYF
TRBV7-2,few,TRBJ2-7,.,TGTGCCAGCAGCTCCCCCGGGAGCCACTACGAGCAGTACTTC,CASSSPGSHYEQYF
TRBV29-1,.,TRBJ2-7,TRBD2,TGCAGCGTCCTGGCTAGCGGCTACGAGCAGTACTTC,CSVLASGYEQYF
TRBV28,.,TRBJ1-4,.,TGTGCCAGCAGTTTAGCGGGGCGCAACGAGGTGTTTTTT,CASSLAGRNEVFF
TRBV29-1,.,TRBJ1-2,.,TGCAGCGCCGGGGACGCGGCTAACTATGGCTACACCTTC,CSAGDAANYGYTF
TRBV9,.,TRBJ1-1,TRBD1,TGTGCCAGCAGCCTAAACCCGCAAGACAGGGGCGGCACTGAAGCTTTCTTT,CASSLNPQDRGGTEAFF
TRBV24-1,many,TRBJ2-3,TRBD1,TGTGCCACCAGTGATCGGGACAGCCGCACAGATACGCAGTATTTT,CATSDRDSRTDTQYF
TRBV29-1,.,TRBJ2-3,TRBD2,TGCAGCGGAACAGCGGGGGACATCACAGATACGCAGTATTTT,CSGTAGDITDTQYF
TRBV18,many,TRBJ1-1,.,TGTGCCAGCTCACCACCGATAGCTCAGACTGAAGCTTTCTTT,CASSPPIAQTEAFF
TRBV27,.,TRBJ2-3,TRBD1,TGTGCCAGCAGTTTAAGACAGGGGTCCCACACAGATACGCAGTATTTT,CASSLRQGSHTDTQYF
TRBV7-2,.,TRBJ1-2,.,TGTGCCAGCAGCGCCGGGCCACTGACTGGCTACACCTTC,CASSAGPLTGYTF
TRBV9,few,TRBJ1-6,.,TGTGCCAGCAGCTCCGTAGGATATAATTCACCCCTCCACTTT,CASSSVGYNSPLHF
TRBV24-1,many,TRBJ2-2,TRBD1,TGTGCCACCAGTGGACAGGGGGCGACCGGGGAGCTGTTTTTT,CATSGQGATGELFF
TRBV2,many,TRBJ1-2,.,TGTGCCAGCCGGGCCGCTAACTATGGCTACACCTTC,CASRAANYGYTF
TRBV7-8,.,TRBJ1-3,.,TGTGCCAGCAGCTTAGCGCGTGAAGCCCACTCTGAAAACACCATATATTTT,CASSLAREAHSENTIYF
TRBV19,many,TRBJ1-4,.,TGTGCCAGTAGCCCCGCATCGGGGGCCCTGGGAGAACTGTTTTTT,CASSPASGALGELFF
TRBV6-2/TRBV6-3,few,TRBJ2-4,.,TGTGCCAGCACGATGGGGGAAAACCCCAAAAACATTCAGTACTTC,CASTMGENPKNIQYF
TRBV7-2,.,TRBJ1-1,.,TGTGCCAGCAGCTTACGGGTTCAGAACACTGAAGCTTTCTTT,CASSLRVQNTEAFF
TRBV20-1,.,TRBJ1-2,.,TGCAGTGCCAGACCTTTGGCCCATAATGGCTACACCTTC,CSARPLAHNGYTF